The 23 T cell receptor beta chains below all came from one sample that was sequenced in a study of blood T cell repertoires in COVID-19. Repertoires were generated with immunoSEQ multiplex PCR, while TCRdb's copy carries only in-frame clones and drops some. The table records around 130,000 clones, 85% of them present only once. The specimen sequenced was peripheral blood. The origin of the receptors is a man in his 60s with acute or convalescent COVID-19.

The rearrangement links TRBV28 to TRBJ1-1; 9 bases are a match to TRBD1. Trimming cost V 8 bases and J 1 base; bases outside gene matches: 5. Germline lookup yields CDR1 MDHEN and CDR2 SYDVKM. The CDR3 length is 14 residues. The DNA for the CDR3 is TGTGCCAGCCACAACAGGGGGCCGAACACTGAAGCTTTCTTT. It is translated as CASHNRGPNTEAFF.

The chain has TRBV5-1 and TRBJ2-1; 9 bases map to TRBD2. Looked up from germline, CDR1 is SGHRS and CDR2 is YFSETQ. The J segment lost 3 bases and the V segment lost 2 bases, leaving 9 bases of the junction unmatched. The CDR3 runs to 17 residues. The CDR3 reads CASSFMGQRGVYNEQFF. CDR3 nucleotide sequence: TGCGCCAGCAGCTTTATGGGCCAGCGGGGGGTCTACAATGAGCAGTTCTTC. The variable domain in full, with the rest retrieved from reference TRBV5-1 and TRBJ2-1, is KAGVTQTPRYLIKTRGQQVTLSCSPISGHRSVSWYQQTPGQGLQFLFEYFSETQRNKGNFPGRFSGRQFSNSRSEMNVSTLELGDSALYLCASSFMGQRGVYNEQFFGPGTRLTVL.

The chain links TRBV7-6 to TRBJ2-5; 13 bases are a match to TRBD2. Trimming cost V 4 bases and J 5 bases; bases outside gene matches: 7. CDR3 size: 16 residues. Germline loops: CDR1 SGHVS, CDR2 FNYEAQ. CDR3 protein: CASSWTSGSVRETQYF. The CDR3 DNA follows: TGTGCCAGCAGCTGGACTAGCGGGAGCGTACGGGAGACCCAGTACTTC.

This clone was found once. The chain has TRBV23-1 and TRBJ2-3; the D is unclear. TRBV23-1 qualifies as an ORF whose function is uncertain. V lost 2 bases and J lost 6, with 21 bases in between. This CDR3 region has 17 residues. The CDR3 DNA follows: TGCGCCAGCAGTCAACCCATAAGAGGATGTTCAGCCGATACGCAGTATTTT. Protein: CASSQPIRGCSADTQYF.

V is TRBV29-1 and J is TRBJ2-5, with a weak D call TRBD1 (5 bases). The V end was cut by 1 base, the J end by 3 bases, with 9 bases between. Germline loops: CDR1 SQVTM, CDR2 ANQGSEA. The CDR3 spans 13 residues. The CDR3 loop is CSVEGDSKETQYF. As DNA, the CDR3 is TGCAGCGTTGAAGGAGACAGTAAAGAGACCCAGTACTTC.

This CDR3 reads CASSKSEKRDTGELFF. CDR3 DNA sequence: TGTGCCAGCAGCAAGTCAGAGAAGCGGGACACCGGGGAGCTGTTTTTT. The chain is built from TRBV21-1 and TRBJ2-2; the tabulated D call, TRBD2, remains unverified against the DNA. TRBV21-1 is recorded as a pseudogene. This CDR3 has 16 residues.

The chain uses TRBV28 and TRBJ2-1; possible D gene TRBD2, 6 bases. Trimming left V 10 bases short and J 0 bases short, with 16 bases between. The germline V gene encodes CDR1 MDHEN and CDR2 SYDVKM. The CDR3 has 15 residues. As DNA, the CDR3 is TGTGCCACCGATGGGACTCCTAGCTCCTACAATGAGCAGTTCTTC. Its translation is CATDGTPSSYNEQFF.

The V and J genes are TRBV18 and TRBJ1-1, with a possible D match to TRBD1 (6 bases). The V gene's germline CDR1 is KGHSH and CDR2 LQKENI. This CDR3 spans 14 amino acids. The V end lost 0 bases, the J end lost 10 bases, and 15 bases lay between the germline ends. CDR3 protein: CASSPPSPGGLAFF. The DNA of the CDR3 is TGTGCCAGCTCACCACCGAGTCCCGGGGGGCTAGCTTTCTTT.

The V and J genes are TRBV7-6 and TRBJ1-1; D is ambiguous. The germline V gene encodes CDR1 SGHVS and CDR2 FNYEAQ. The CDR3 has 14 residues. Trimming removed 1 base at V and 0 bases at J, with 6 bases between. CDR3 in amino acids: CASSLGQMNTEAFF. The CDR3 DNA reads TGTGCCAGCAGCTTAGGTCAGATGAACACTGAAGCTTTCTTT.

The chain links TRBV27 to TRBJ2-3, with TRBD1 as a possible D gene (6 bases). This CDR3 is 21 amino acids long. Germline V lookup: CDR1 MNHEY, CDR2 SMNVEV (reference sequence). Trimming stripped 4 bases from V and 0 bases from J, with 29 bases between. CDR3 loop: CASSSLRPGVTLKPSTDTQYF. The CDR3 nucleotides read TGTGCCAGCAGTTCCCTCCGGCCAGGGGTAACGTTAAAGCCTAGCACAGATACGCAGTATTTT.

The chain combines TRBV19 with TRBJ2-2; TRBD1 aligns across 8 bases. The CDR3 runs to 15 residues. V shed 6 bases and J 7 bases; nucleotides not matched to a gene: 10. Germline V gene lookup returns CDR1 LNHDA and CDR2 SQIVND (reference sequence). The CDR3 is CASSLPGTGYGELFF. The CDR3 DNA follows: TGTGCCAGTAGCCTACCCGGGACAGGCTACGGGGAGCTGTTTTTT. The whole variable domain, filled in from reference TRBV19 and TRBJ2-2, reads DGGITQSPKYLFRKEGQNVTLSCEQNLNHDAMYWYRQDPGQGLRLIYYSQIVNDFQKGDIAEGYSVSREKKESFPLTVTSAQKNPTAFYLCASSLPGTGYGELFFGEGSRLTVL.

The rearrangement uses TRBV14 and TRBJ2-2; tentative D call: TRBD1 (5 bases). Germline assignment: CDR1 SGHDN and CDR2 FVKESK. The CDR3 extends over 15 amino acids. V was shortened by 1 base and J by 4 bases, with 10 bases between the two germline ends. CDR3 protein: CASSQGSGFTGELFF. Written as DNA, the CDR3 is TGTGCCAGCAGCCAAGGATCAGGGTTCACCGGGGAGCTGTTTTTT.

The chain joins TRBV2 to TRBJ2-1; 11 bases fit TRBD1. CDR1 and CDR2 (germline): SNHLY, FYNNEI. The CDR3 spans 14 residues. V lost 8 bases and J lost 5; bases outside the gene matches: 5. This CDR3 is CASGGTGGNNEQFF. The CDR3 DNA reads TGTGCCAGCGGAGGGACAGGGGGGAACAATGAGCAGTTCTTC. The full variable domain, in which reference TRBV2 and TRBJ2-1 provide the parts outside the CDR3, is EPEVTQTPSHQVTQMGQEVILRCVPISNHLYFYWYRQILGQKVEFLVSFYNNEISEKSEIFDDQFSVERPDGSNFTLKIRSTKLEDSAMYFCASGGTGGNNEQFFGPGTRLTVL.

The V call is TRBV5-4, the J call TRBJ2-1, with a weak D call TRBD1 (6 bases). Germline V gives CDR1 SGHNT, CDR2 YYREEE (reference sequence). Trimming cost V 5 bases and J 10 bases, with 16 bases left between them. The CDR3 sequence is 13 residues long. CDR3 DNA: TGTGCCAGCAGACCGGACCAGGGGAGAGAGCAGTTCTTC. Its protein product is CASRPDQGREQFF.

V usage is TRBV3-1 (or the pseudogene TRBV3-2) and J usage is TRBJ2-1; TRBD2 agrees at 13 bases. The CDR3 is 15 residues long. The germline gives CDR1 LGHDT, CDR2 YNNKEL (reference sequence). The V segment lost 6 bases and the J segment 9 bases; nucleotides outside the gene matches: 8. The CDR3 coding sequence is TGTGCCAGCAGACCTGGACTAGCGGGAGAAGCTGAGCAGTTCTTC. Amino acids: CASRPGLAGEAEQFF.

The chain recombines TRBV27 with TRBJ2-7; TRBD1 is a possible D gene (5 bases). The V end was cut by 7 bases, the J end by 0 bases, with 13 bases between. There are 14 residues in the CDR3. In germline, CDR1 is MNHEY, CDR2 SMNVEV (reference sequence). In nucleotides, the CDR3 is TGTGCCAGCAAGACGGACATGCTCTCCTACGAGCAGTACTTC. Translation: CASKTDMLSYEQYF.

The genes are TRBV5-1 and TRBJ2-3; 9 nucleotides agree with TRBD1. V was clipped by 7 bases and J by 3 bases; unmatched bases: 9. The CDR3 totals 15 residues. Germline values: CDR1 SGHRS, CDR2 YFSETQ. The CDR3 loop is CASSLYRGLTDTQYF. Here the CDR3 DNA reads TGCGCCAGCTCCCTGTACAGGGGGCTAACAGATACGCAGTATTTT. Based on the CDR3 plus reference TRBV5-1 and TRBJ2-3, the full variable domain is KAGVTQTPRYLIKTRGQQVTLSCSPISGHRSVSWYQQTPGQGLQFLFEYFSETQRNKGNFPGRFSGRQFSNSRSEMNVSTLELGDSALYLCASSLYRGLTDTQYFGPGTRLTVL.

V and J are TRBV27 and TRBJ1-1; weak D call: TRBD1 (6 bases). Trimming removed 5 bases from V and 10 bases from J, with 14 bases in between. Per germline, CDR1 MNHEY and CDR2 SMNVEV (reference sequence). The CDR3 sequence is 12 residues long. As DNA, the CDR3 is TGTGCCAGCAGTACGACGCAGGGGACAGCTTTCTTT. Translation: CASSTTQGTAFF.

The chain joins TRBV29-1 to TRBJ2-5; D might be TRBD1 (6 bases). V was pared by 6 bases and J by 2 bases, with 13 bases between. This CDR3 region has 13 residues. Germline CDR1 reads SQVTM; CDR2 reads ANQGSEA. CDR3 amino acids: CSVPGHIQETQYF. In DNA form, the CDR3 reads TGCAGCGTGCCGGGACACATTCAAGAGACCCAGTACTTC.

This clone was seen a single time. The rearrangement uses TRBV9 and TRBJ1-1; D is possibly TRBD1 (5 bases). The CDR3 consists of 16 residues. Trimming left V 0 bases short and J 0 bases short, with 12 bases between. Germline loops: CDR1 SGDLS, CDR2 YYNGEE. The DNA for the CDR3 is TGTGCCAGCAGCGTAGGGGTCGGGGGATTGAACACTGAAGCTTTCTTT. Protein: CASSVGVGGLNTEAFF.

Here the CDR3 reads CASIPTGTDYGYTF. CDR3 in DNA: TGTGCCAGTATTCCGACAGGGACGGACTATGGCTACACCTTC. The chain employs TRBV19 and TRBJ1-2; TRBD1 aligns across 7 bases. The germline gives CDR1 LNHDA, CDR2 SQIVND (reference sequence). The CDR3 consists of 14 residues. Trimming at V came to 7 bases and at J to 3 bases, leaving 8 bases not matched to a gene.

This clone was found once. In DNA, the CDR3 is TGCGCCAGCAGCTTAGCGGGATGGTCAGATACGCAGTATTTT. Its translation: CASSLAGWSDTQYF. This rearrangement joins TRBV5-1 to TRBJ2-3; 7 bases are a match to TRBD2. Germline V gives CDR1 SGHRS, CDR2 YFSETQ. The CDR3 covers 14 residues. The trim removed 2 bases at V and 4 bases at J, leaving 4 bases unmatched. Complete variable domain (other parts from reference TRBV5-1 and TRBJ2-3): KAGVTQTPRYLIKTRGQQVTLSCSPISGHRSVSWYQQTPGQGLQFLFEYFSETQRNKGNFPGRFSGRQFSNSRSEMNVSTLELGDSALYLCASSLAGWSDTQYFGPGTRLTVL.

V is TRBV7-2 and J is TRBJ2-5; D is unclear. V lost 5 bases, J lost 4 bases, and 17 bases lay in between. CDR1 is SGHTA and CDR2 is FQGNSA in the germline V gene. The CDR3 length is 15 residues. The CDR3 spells CASSRAAPRGETQYF. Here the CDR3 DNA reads TGTGCCAGCAGCCGCGCTGCCCCACGTGGAGAGACCCAGTACTTC.